This T cell receptor beta chain was captured by sequencing in a study of blood T cell repertoires in COVID-19. Study members were between about 18 and 90 years old and lived in 20 to 25 US regions. Germline CDR1 SGHTA, CDR2 FQGTGA. The CDR3 is 13 amino acids. The V end lost 4 bases, the J end lost 8 bases, and 12 bases lay between the germline ends. Original data processing: Counts of nucleated cells, estimated from reference gene primer amplification, were obtained. TCRdb's copy holds only in-frame clones and misses some; the assay was immunoSEQ multiplex PCR. V and J calls and clone size follow that table, whereas D and trimming were derived from the DNA. Found here are 200,000 or so clones, roughly four fifths of them singletons; the top ten hold approximately 7.6%.

Sequenced: PBMCs or T cells enriched from blood (not recorded which). This TCR derives from a man in his forties who had recovered from COVID-19. V gene TRBV7-3 combines with J gene TRBJ2-1; D is perhaps TRBD2 (6 bases). The CDR3 spells CASSSGSRDEQFF. As DNA, the CDR3 is TGTGCCAGCAGCTCCGGGAGCCGAGATGAGCAGTTCTTC.